These T cell receptor beta chains were read from a single sample in a study of cytomegalovirus exposure and HLA in healthy donors. The table came from immunoSEQ multiplex PCR; TCRdb's copy has only in-frame clones and leaves some out. The sample shows about 200,000 clones, roughly 85% of them seen only once. The sequenced sample consisted of PBMCs. Source of these receptors: a woman aged 45-65 years in good health and CMV-seronegative. Each CDR3 is given with its conserved first and last residue. The D gene is left open where the match is weak. The size entry is marked missing in some rows and otherwise reads once, few, many or a size class.

V gene	clone size	CDR3 length	J gene	D gene	CDR3 protein	CDR3 DNA
TRBV29-1	.	15	TRBJ1-2	TRBD1	CSVEGTGGEAYGYTF	TGCAGCGTTGAAGGGACAGGGGGAGAAGCCTATGGCTACACCTTC
TRBV7-9	once	15	TRBJ2-5	TRBD1	CSSSSWDRVGETQYF	TGTTCCAGCAGCTCCTGGGACAGGGTTGGAGAGACCCAGTACTTC
TRBV2	once	11	TRBJ1-1	.	CASSGRSGAFF	TGTGCCAGCAGCGGACGGTCAGGGGCTTTCTTT
TRBV30	.	15	TRBJ2-7	TRBD2	CAWSVVGGPGEEQYF	TGTGCCTGGAGTGTGGTGGGAGGGCCGGGGGAAGAGCAGTACTTC
TRBV6-5	.	16	TRBJ2-3	TRBD2	CASSYSGTSVQGTQYF	TGTGCCAGCAGTTATAGCGGGACTAGCGTGCAGGGTACGCAGTATTTT
TRBV6-5	.	15	TRBJ2-1	.	CASSYREQSYNEQFF	TGTGCCAGCAGTTACCGGGAGCAATCCTACAATGAGCAGTTCTTC
TRBV11-2	few	16	TRBJ1-3	.	CASSLGPGDSGNTIYF	TGTGCCAGCAGCTTAGGGCCGGGGGACTCTGGAAACACCATATATTTT
TRBV29-1	.	11	TRBJ2-2	.	CSARGSRELFF	TGCAGCGCTAGGGGAAGTCGGGAGCTGTTTTTT
TRBV15	.	15	TRBJ2-3	TRBD2	CATSSGTSNIDTQYF	TGTGCCACCAGCAGCGGGACTAGCAATATAGATACGCAGTATTTT
TRBV25-1	.	15	TRBJ2-7	TRBD1	CASSEHRGYPYEQYF	TGTGCCAGCAGTGAACACAGGGGTTACCCTTACGAGCAGTACTTC
TRBV13	.	17	TRBJ1-6	TRBD1	CASSSPGETGGASPLHF	TGTGCCAGCAGCTCCCCAGGGGAAACAGGGGGCGCGTCACCCCTCCACTTT
TRBV7-9	.	15	TRBJ2-7	.	CASSLSRESSYEQYF	TGTGCCAGCAGCCTAAGCAGGGAAAGCTCCTACGAGCAGTACTTC
TRBV5-1	.	14	TRBJ2-5	.	CASSLGGARETQYF	TGCGCCAGCAGCTTGGGGGGAGCTCGAGAGACCCAGTACTTC
TRBV19	.	16	TRBJ2-2	TRBD2	CASRGLAGGSTGELFF	TGTGCCAGTAGGGGACTAGCGGGAGGGAGCACCGGGGAGCTGTTTTTT
TRBV10-3	.	14	TRBJ1-2	TRBD1	CAIRSDRSNYGYTF	TGTGCCATCAGATCGGACAGGAGTAACTATGGCTACACCTTC
TRBV5-1	.	18	TRBJ2-5	.	CASSLLWDTLGSQETQYF	TGCGCCAGCAGCTTGCTTTGGGACACCCTAGGCTCCCAAGAGACCCAGTACTTC
TRBV28	once	14	TRBJ2-7	.	CASSSWATSYEQYF	TGTGCCAGCAGTAGCTGGGCCACGTCCTACGAGCAGTACTTC
TRBV4-2	.	14	TRBJ1-5	TRBD1	CASSLGQGGQPQHF	TGTGCCAGCAGCCTGGGACAGGGAGGTCAGCCCCAGCATTTT
TRBV6-1	.	15	TRBJ1-4	.	CASSPGQSTNEKLFF	TGTGCCAGCAGTCCGGGACAATCAACTAATGAAAAACTGTTTTTT
TRBV27	.	15	TRBJ2-7	.	CASGEQGHRSYEQYF	TGTGCCAGCGGGGAACAGGGACACCGCTCCTACGAGCAGTACTTC
TRBV7-2	.	12	TRBJ2-7	.	CASSFFGGEQYF	TGTGCCAGCAGCTTTTTCGGTGGCGAGCAGTACTTC
TRBV7-9	.	15	TRBJ2-2	TRBD1	CASSPGQGTTGELFF	TGTGCCAGCAGCCCGGGACAGGGAACCACCGGGGAGCTGTTTTTT
TRBV6-4	.	16	TRBJ2-1	TRBD2	CASSERPGGGYNEQFF	TGTGCCAGCAGTGAAAGGCCAGGCGGGGGTTACAATGAGCAGTTCTTC
TRBV11-2	.	13	TRBJ1-2	.	CASSLDASGGYTF	TGTGCCAGCAGCTTAGATGCTTCGGGGGGCTACACCTTC
TRBV19	.	14	TRBJ2-4	TRBD1	CASSKRDRENIQYF	TGTGCCAGCTCCAAGCGGGACAGGGAAAACATTCAGTACTTC
TRBV29-1	.	15	TRBJ1-2	.	CSVAPWDTFNYGYTF	TGCAGCGTTGCACCCTGGGACACCTTTAACTATGGCTACACCTTC
TRBV27	.	12	TRBJ2-3	.	CASSDFTDTQYF	TGTGCCAGCAGTGACTTCACAGATACGCAGTATTTT
TRBV28	.	14	TRBJ2-1	.	CASSLAGRIGEQFF	TGTGCCAGCAGTCTAGCCGGGCGGATCGGTGAGCAGTTCTTC
TRBV4-3	.	15	TRBJ2-7	.	CASSQDMGVSYEQYF	TGCGCCAGCAGCCAAGATATGGGCGTGTCCTACGAGCAGTACTTC
TRBV10-1	.	14	TRBJ2-7	TRBD1	CASRPGQGAHEQYF	TGCGCCAGCAGGCCGGGACAGGGGGCCCACGAGCAGTACTTC
TRBV28	.	16	TRBJ2-5	TRBD2	CASSLLLAGGAKTQYF	TGTGCCAGCAGTTTGCTTCTAGCGGGAGGGGCAAAGACCCAGTACTTC